The next 2 T cell receptor beta chains were all read from a single sample in a study of blood T cells in healthy people across ages. Together with a sample-barcoded 5' primer, a J-beta primer mix was included in a second PCR lasting about 7 to 11 cycles. Via MiXCR, TCRdb re-called the 5' RACE reads, giving one row per CDR3 protein. The table includes 600,000 to 900,000 distinct CDR3 sequences, roughly 24% detected once. These data were likewise used in another study, on T cells of mothers and their children.

Sample: blood. These receptors all stem from a boy aged 5 to 17 in good health.

For this clonotype: Germline is not matched at one junction end, which may reflect a read error. CDR3 region: CASSGGWRETRYF. In DNA, the CDR3 is TGTGCCAGCAGTGGCGGGTGGCGAGAGACCCGGTACTTC. The V gene is TRBV6-5, the J gene TRBJ2-5; D may be TRBD2 (5 bases). Germline V gene data show CDR1 as MNHEY and CDR2 as SVGAGI. This CDR3 comprises 13 residues.

This clonotype was found a few times. The chain links TRBV18 to TRBJ2-1, with 8 bases identical to TRBD2. TRBJ2-5 matches the DNA end more closely, so the J call is doubtful. CDR1 and CDR2 from the germline V gene are KGHSH and LQKENI. The CDR3 is made up of 14 amino acids. CDR3 amino acids: CASSPGGTEETQYF. CDR3 nucleotides: TGTGCCAGCTCCCCGGGGGGGACGGAAGAGACCCAGTACTTC.